The next 2 T cell receptor beta chains were all read from a single sample in a study of tumor-infiltrating lymphocytes in primary liver carcinoma. A constant-region primer served to make TCR beta cDNA from about 0.5 ug total RNA. Slightly modified ARM-PCR, run as three nested multiplex PCR rounds, produced the TCR beta libraries. For about 11 cycles apiece, the opening two PCR rounds ran with TRBV1-TRBV30 forward primers and a C-beta reverse primer. TCRdb re-analysed the multiplex PCR reads in MiXCR, keeping a single row per CDR3 protein. Counted here are fewer than 350,000 distinct CDR3 sequences, 55% to 65% occurring once; the ten biggest clones make up approximately 9%. The authors took blood RNA from unsorted whole blood and also extracted germline DNA. Sequenced sample: peripheral blood. The receptors originated from a man in his forties or fifties with primary liver carcinoma and hepatitis B virus infection.

On this clonotype itself: Since a much larger clone is just one base distant, this may be a read error. This chain connects TRBV6-6 to TRBJ1-6; tentatively, D is TRBD1 (5 bases). The V end lost 10 bases, the J end lost 8 bases, and 24 bases lay between the germline ends. Per the germline V gene, CDR1 is MNHNY and CDR2 is SVGAGI (reference sequence). The CDR3 runs to 16 residues. The CDR3 sequence: CANRRTSDGWDSPLHF. The CDR3 region has the DNA TGTGCCAACAGGCGTACAAGCGACGGCTGGGATTCACCCCTCCACTTT.

Of note for this clonotype: A junction end diverges from the germline sequence, so it may reflect a read error. This chain connects TRBV4-2 to TRBJ2-1, with 7 nucleotides matching TRBD2. Germline values: CDR1 LGHNA, CDR2 YNFKEQ. The CDR3 loop spans 15 amino acids. The CDR3: CAGSRASGLHNEQFF. CDR3 bases: TGTGCCGGCAGCCGAGCTAGCGGACTTCACAATGAGCAGTTCTTC.